The 32 T cell receptor beta chains presented below share a single source sample, sequenced in a study of OX40 agonist ivuxolimab in advanced cancers. Profiling relied on immunoSEQ multiplex PCR, and the TCRdb table lists in-frame clones only, not all of them. The sample contains roughly 38,000 clones, approximately 79% of which appear only once. Sample: CD4+ or CD8+ T cells sorted from blood, taken in a trial of the OX40 agonist ivuxolimab. The receptors here all came from an adult with an advanced solid tumor such as melanoma, head and neck, liver or kidney cancer.

The J gene is TRBJ2-2, the V gene TRBV5-1; possibly TRBD2 for D (6 bases). This CDR3 region has 15 residues. Trimming took 4 bases from V and 4 from J, leaving 14 bases between them. The germline V gene has CDR1 SGHRS and CDR2 YFSETQ. CDR3: CASSPGGVVTGELFF. The CDR3 nucleotides are TGCGCCAGCAGCCCTGGAGGGGTGGTCACCGGGGAGCTGTTTTTT.

V gene TRBV21-1 combines with J gene TRBJ1-6. TRBV21-1 is termed a pseudogene. The CDR3 runs 19 residues. For the CDR3, the DNA is TGTGCCAGCAGCACTATTCGGGTGTTTGGGCTGTCCTATAATTCACCCCTCCACTTT. Its protein product is CASSTIRVFGLSYNSPLHF.

This clone came up a few times. The CDR3 coding sequence is TGTGCCAGCTCACCCCAGACGGGACAGGGTAACTATGGCTACACCTTC. Protein product: CASSPQTGQGNYGYTF. The chain has TRBV18 and TRBJ1-2, with 9 bases that match TRBD1. Germline lookup yields CDR1 KGHSH and CDR2 LQKENI. V trimming: 3 bases; J trimming: 1 base; junction bases outside the gene matches: 6. This CDR3 spans 16 amino acids.

The V gene is TRBV5-1, the J gene TRBJ2-3; tentatively, D is TRBD2 (6 bases). Trimming stripped 1 base from V and 0 bases from J, with 9 bases between. CDR3 size: 15 residues. The germline gives CDR1 SGHRS, CDR2 YFSETQ. The CDR3 region is CASSLTGVSTDTQYF. The DNA for the CDR3 is TGCGCCAGCAGCTTGACGGGGGTGAGCACAGATACGCAGTATTTT.

This chain uses TRBV18 with TRBJ2-7; the D gene is possibly TRBD1 (5 bases). The CDR3 is made up of 14 amino acids. The ends were cut back, 5 bases at V and 0 bases at J, with 11 bases in the middle. The germline gives CDR1 KGHSH, CDR2 LQKENI. CDR3 sequence (DNA): TGTGCCAGCTCATGGCTAGGGGACTCCTACGAGCAGTACTTC. The encoded protein is CASSWLGDSYEQYF. Together with reference TRBV18 and TRBJ2-7, the CDR3 gives the full variable domain: NAGVMQNPRHLVRRRGQEARLRCSPMKGHSHVYWYRQLPEEGLKFMVYLQKENIIDESGMPKERFSAEFPKEGPSILRIQQVVRGDSAAYFCASSWLGDSYEQYFGPGTRLTVT.

This chain links TRBV29-1 with TRBJ2-1; 8 bases are a match to TRBD1. Looked up from germline, CDR1 is SQVTM and CDR2 is ANQGSEA. CDR3 size: 14 residues. J gave up 0 bases and V 6 bases, and 4 bases lay outside the gene matches. The DNA for the CDR3 is TGCAGCGTCCACAGGGGGTTCTCCTACAATGAGCAGTTCTTC. This codes for CSVHRGFSYNEQFF.

The gene calls are TRBV7-2 and TRBJ2-2; D is perhaps TRBD1 (5 bases). Germline V gene data show CDR1 as SGHTA and CDR2 as FQGNSA. This CDR3 is 15 amino acids long. V was cut by 1 base and J by 0 bases, with 6 bases left in between. CDR3 loop: CASSLDRPNTGELFF. CDR3 DNA: TGTGCCAGCAGCTTAGACAGGCCGAACACCGGGGAGCTGTTTTTT.

V gene TRBV27 combines with J gene TRBJ1-6; D gene unclear. V lost 0 bases to trimming and J lost 0 bases, with 6 bases between them. Germline V CDR1 and CDR2: MNHEY, SMNVEV (reference sequence). This CDR3 is built from 16 residues. CDR3 protein: CASSLSRVSYNSPLHF. DNA for the CDR3: TGTGCCAGCAGTTTATCGAGGGTCTCCTATAATTCACCCCTCCACTTT.

This clone has just one count. This chain connects TRBV4-3 to TRBJ2-5, with D possibly matching TRBD1 (7 bases). The germline gives CDR1 LGHNA, CDR2 YSLEER. Trimming pared 1 base from V and 5 bases from J, leaving 14 bases between. This CDR3 is built from 15 residues. CDR3 nucleotides: TGCGCCAGCAGCCAAGCAGGGGGGTTTGGGGAGACCCAGTACTTC. As protein: CASSQAGGFGETQYF.

DNA for the CDR3: TGTGCCAGCAGGGAACCGGGTGGCTACACCTTC. This gives the protein CASREPGGYTF. This rearrangement joins TRBV7-3 to TRBJ1-2; D is uncertain. The germline V and J ends were trimmed by 6 bases and 7 bases, with 9 bases remaining between them. The CDR3 has 11 amino acids. CDR1 and CDR2 (germline): SGHTA, FQGTGA.

The chain is built from TRBV29-1 and TRBJ2-1, with 10 bases identical to TRBD2. The CDR3 has 13 amino acids. The ends lost 7 bases at V and 4 bases at J; junction bases unmatched: 4. Germline V gene sequence: CDR1 SQVTM, CDR2 ANQGSEA. CDR3 DNA sequence: TGCAGCGCTATGACTAGCGGGTACAATGAGCAGTTCTTC. Residues: CSAMTSGYNEQFF.

V and J are TRBV7-2 and TRBJ2-1, with a possible D match to TRBD1 (6 bases). CDR1 is SGHTA and CDR2 is FQGNSA in the germline V gene. The CDR3 covers 14 residues. V was shortened by 3 bases and J by 10 bases, with 16 bases between the two germline ends. CDR3 sequence reads: CASSFQGLQGEQFF. CDR3 bases: TGTGCCAGCAGCTTTCAAGGACTTCAGGGGGAGCAGTTCTTC.

The chain recombines TRBV7-2 with TRBJ1-2; D is perhaps TRBD1 (5 bases). CDR3 length: 19 residues. Germline V gives CDR1 SGHTA, CDR2 FQGNSA. Trimming took off 1 base at V and 1 base at J, with 22 bases between the two ends. In nucleotides, the CDR3 is TGTGCCAGCAGCTTAGATCCCCGCCAGGGCCCCCGGGATAACTATGGCTACACCTTC. Its protein is CASSLDPRQGPRDNYGYTF.

V gene TRBV7-9 combines with J gene TRBJ1-2, with 7 nucleotides matching TRBD1. The CDR3 has 14 residues. V shed 3 bases and J 4 bases; nucleotides not matched to a gene: 5. The germline gives CDR1 SEHNR, CDR2 FQNEAQ (reference sequence). CDR3 residues: CASSFGGGTYGYTF. The CDR3 DNA reads as TGTGCCAGCAGCTTCGGAGGGGGCACCTATGGCTACACCTTC. Full variable domain (rest looked up from reference TRBV7-9 and TRBJ1-2): DTGVSQNPRHKITKRGQNVTFRCDPISEHNRLYWYRQTLGQGPEFLTYFQNEAQLEKSRLLSDRFSAERPKGSFSTLEIQRTEQGDSAMYLCASSFGGGTYGYTFGSGTRLTVV.

This sequence joins TRBV7-9 and TRBJ1-6; a possible D gene is TRBD1 (6 bases). The germline V gene has CDR1 SEHNR and CDR2 FQNEAQ (reference sequence). Trimming took off 10 bases at V and 10 bases at J, with 14 bases between the two ends. The CDR3 spans 12 residues. CDR3 region: CATQQGYSPLHF. Here the CDR3 DNA reads TGTGCCACCCAGCAGGGGTACTCACCCCTCCACTTT. Using reference TRBV7-9 and TRBJ1-6 for the parts outside the CDR3, the full variable domain is DTGVSQNPRHKITKRGQNVTFRCDPISEHNRLYWYRQTLGQGPEFLTYFQNEAQLEKSRLLSDRFSAERPKGSFSTLEIQRTEQGDSAMYLCATQQGYSPLHFGNGTRLTVT.

This chain joins TRBV7-3 and TRBJ2-5; 9 positions match TRBD2. V dropped 0 bases and J dropped 4; count of bases not matched to a gene: 6. The CDR3 runs to 16 residues. Germline V gives CDR1 SGHTA, CDR2 FQGTGA. CDR3 DNA sequence: TGTGCCAGCAGCTTAACAGCGGGGGGCGGTGGAGAGACCCAGTACTTC. As protein: CASSLTAGGGGETQYF. The variable domain in full, with the rest retrieved from reference TRBV7-3 and TRBJ2-5, is GAGVSQTPSNKVTEKGKYVELRCDPISGHTALYWYRQSLGQGPEFLIYFQGTGAADDSGLPNDRFFAVRPEGSVSTLKIQRTERGDSAVYLCASSLTAGGGGETQYFGPGTRLLVL.

The chain has TRBV29-1 and TRBJ2-1; D unresolved. The CDR3 contains 13 residues. Germline CDR1 SQVTM, CDR2 ANQGSEA. Trimming removed 4 bases at V and 2 bases at J, with 9 bases between. The CDR3 coding sequence is TGCAGCGTTGTGGCCCAGCCCTACAATGAGCAGTTCTTC. This translates into CSVVAQPYNEQFF.

The chain has TRBV7-9 and TRBJ1-4; 7 bases align to TRBD1. Losses at the gene ends were 1 base for V and 8 bases for J; bases not matched to a gene: 10. Germline V gives CDR1 SEHNR, CDR2 FQNEAQ (reference sequence). This CDR3 is 16 amino acids long. The CDR3 loop is CASSLGSSTGKEKLFF. The CDR3 nucleotides are TGTGCCAGCAGCTTAGGATCGTCGACAGGGAAAGAAAAACTGTTTTTT. Full variable domain (remainder filled in from reference TRBV7-9 and TRBJ1-4): DTGVSQNPRHKITKRGQNVTFRCDPISEHNRLYWYRQTLGQGPEFLTYFQNEAQLEKSRLLSDRFSAERPKGSFSTLEIQRTEQGDSAMYLCASSLGSSTGKEKLFFGSGTQLSVL.

The genes are TRBV7-2 and TRBJ2-5; D may be TRBD1 (6 bases). The DNA end is more similar to TRBJ2-7, so the J call may be wrong. The V gene's germline CDR1 is SGHTA and CDR2 FQGNSA. There are 15 residues in the CDR3. The CDR3, as DNA: TGTGCCAGCAGCTTACGAGGGGGAGCCGCCTACGAGCAGTACTTC. This codes for CASSLRGGAAYEQYF.

The V call is TRBV7-2, the J call TRBJ1-1; the D is unclear. V gave up 1 base and J gave up 8 bases, with 11 bases separating them. The CDR3 is made up of 13 amino acids. Germline-derived CDR1 and CDR2 are SGHTA and FQGNSA. The CDR3 coding sequence is TGTGCCAGCAGCTTAGAGACGGACTCCGAAGCTTTCTTT. It translates to CASSLETDSEAFF.

This clone has just one count. The chain couples TRBV5-5 to TRBJ2-7, with a possible D match to TRBD2 (5 bases). CDR3 length equals 15 residues. The germline V gene has CDR1 SGHKS and CDR2 YYEKEE (reference sequence). With 0 bases removed from V and 2 bases from J, the gap between germline ends came to 12 bases. DNA of the CDR3: TGTGCCAGCAGCTTGGAAGCGGAATCTACCTACGAGCAGTACTTC. Protein product: CASSLEAESTYEQYF. Full variable domain (rest looked up from reference TRBV5-5 and TRBJ2-7): DAGVTQSPTHLIKTRGQQVTLRCSPISGHKSVSWYQQVLGQGPQFIFQYYEKEERGRGNFPDRFSARQFPNYSSELNVNALLLGDSALYLCASSLEAESTYEQYFGPGTRLTVT.

This sequence joins TRBV9 and TRBJ2-3; 10 nucleotides match TRBD2. V gave up 8 bases and J gave up 0 bases; unmatched junction bases: 15. Germline values: CDR1 SGDLS, CDR2 YYNGEE. There are 18 residues in the CDR3. CDR3 DNA: TGTGCCAGACTCCCGAAAGAGCGGGGGGGGGATAGCACAGATACGCAGTATTTT. It encodes CARLPKERGGDSTDTQYF.

CDR3: CASSELAGYNEQFF. CDR3 nucleotide sequence: TGTGCCAGCAGTGAACTAGCGGGGTACAATGAGCAGTTCTTC. The genes are TRBV2 and TRBJ2-1, with 9 bases lining up with TRBD2. The V and J ends lost 2 bases and 4 bases, in that order; junction bases with no gene match: 0. The CDR3 is made up of 14 amino acids. Germline-derived CDR1 and CDR2 are SNHLY and FYNNEI.

The chain links TRBV10-3 to TRBJ1-5; D not certain. Germline V CDR1 and CDR2: ENHRY, SYGVKD. The CDR3 is 15 residues long. Trimming removed 3 bases at V and 2 bases at J, with 11 bases between. CDR3 nucleotides: TGTGCCATCAGTGATGGGAATGGTGGCAATCAGCCCCAGCATTTT. Its translation is CAISDGNGGNQPQHF.

This clone was detected only a few times. The chain has TRBV25-1 and TRBJ1-6; 9 bases map to TRBD1. CDR1 MGHDK and CDR2 SYGVNS come from the germline V gene. With V trimmed by 8 bases and J by 12 bases, 2 bases remained unmatched. The CDR3 has 11 residues. Here the CDR3 reads CASRQGGPLHF. In DNA, the CDR3 is TGTGCCAGCCGACAGGGGGGACCCCTCCACTTT.

This sequence joins TRBV6-5 and TRBJ1-1, with D unclear. The CDR3 is made up of 14 amino acids. Germline V CDR1 and CDR2: MNHEY, SVGAGI. V lost 0 bases, J lost 1 base, and 6 bases lay in between. The CDR3 DNA reads as TGTGCCAGCAGTTACTCTTTGGGGAACACTGAAGCTTTCTTT. This translates into CASSYSLGNTEAFF.

The chain combines TRBV2 with TRBJ2-7, with D perhaps matching TRBD1 or TRBD2 (5 bases each). V was cut by 4 bases and J by 3 bases, with 7 bases left in between. Germline V gene data show CDR1 as SNHLY and CDR2 as FYNNEI. The CDR3 covers 12 residues. CDR3 loop: CASSGGVYEQYF. The CDR3, as DNA: TGTGCCAGCAGTGGAGGGGTCTACGAGCAGTACTTC. Together with reference TRBV2 and TRBJ2-7, the CDR3 gives the full variable domain: EPEVTQTPSHQVTQMGQEVILRCVPISNHLYFYWYRQILGQKVEFLVSFYNNEISEKSEIFDDQFSVERPDGSNFTLKIRSTKLEDSAMYFCASSGGVYEQYFGPGTRLTVT.

This clone was detected once. The chain is built from TRBV29-1 and TRBJ1-5; D is unresolved. The CDR3 loop spans 14 amino acids. Germline values: CDR1 SQVTM, CDR2 ANQGSEA. V was pared by 6 bases and J by 0 bases, with 12 bases between. The CDR3 spells CSVAETNSNQPQHF. The CDR3 DNA follows: TGCAGCGTAGCAGAGACCAATAGCAATCAGCCCCAGCATTTT.

The chain joins TRBV6-5 to TRBJ2-7; D perhaps matches TRBD1 (6 bases). Trimming took off 6 bases at V and 2 bases at J, with 14 bases between the two ends. The CDR3 runs to 14 residues. Germline V gives CDR1 MNHEY, CDR2 SVGAGI. The CDR3, as DNA: TGTGCCAGCAGAGAACACAGGGTCCCCTACGAGCAGTACTTC. It translates to CASREHRVPYEQYF.

This clone was detected only a few times. The chain couples TRBV29-1 to TRBJ1-2, with no clear D. The CDR3 has 12 residues. CDR1 and CDR2 (germline): SQVTM, ANQGSEA. V lost 0 bases and J lost 6, with 8 bases in between. The CDR3 is CSVEDRLDGYTF. CDR3 bases: TGCAGCGTTGAAGATCGGTTAGATGGCTACACCTTC.

The chain joins TRBV7-8 to TRBJ2-5; 11 nucleotides agree with TRBD1. The V and J ends lost 2 bases and 5 bases, in that order; junction bases with no gene match: 10. The CDR3 is 17 amino acids. Germline V gives CDR1 SGHVS, CDR2 FQNEAQ. The CDR3 DNA sequence: TGTGCCAGCAGCTTACATGGACAGGGGGCTGTAAAGGAGACCCAGTACTTC. This encodes CASSLHGQGAVKETQYF. Together with reference TRBV7-8 and TRBJ2-5, the CDR3 gives the full variable domain: GAGVSQSPRYKVAKRGQDVALRCDPISGHVSLFWYQQALGQGPEFLTYFQNEAQLDKSGLPSDRFFAERPEGSVSTLKIQRTQQEDSAVYLCASSLHGQGAVKETQYFGPGTRLLVL.

This sequence joins TRBV5-1 and TRBJ1-2; TRBD1 aligns across 9 bases. The trim removed 4 bases at V and 8 bases at J, leaving 12 bases unmatched. The germline V gene has CDR1 SGHRS and CDR2 YFSETQ. This CDR3 has 15 amino acids. The CDR3 sequence: CASSLGDRASEGYTF. The CDR3 DNA reads TGCGCCAGCAGCCTTGGGGACAGGGCTTCAGAAGGCTACACCTTC. Using reference TRBV5-1 and TRBJ1-2 for the parts outside the CDR3, the full variable domain is KAGVTQTPRYLIKTRGQQVTLSCSPISGHRSVSWYQQTPGQGLQFLFEYFSETQRNKGNFPGRFSGRQFSNSRSEMNVSTLELGDSALYLCASSLGDRASEGYTFGSGTRLTVV.